Listed below are T cell receptor beta chains from one sample, sequenced in a study of shared clonotypes between healthy human individuals. Sequencing was performed with immunoSEQ multiplex PCR; in TCRdb, only in-frame clones are kept and a portion is missing. The sample holds fewer than 3 million clones, 85% to 95% seen once. Sequenced sample: naive CD4+ T cells from PBMCs. All receptors derive from a man younger than 30 in good health. Some clones in this sample may be carry-over from other donors' samples. CDR3s include the opening cysteine and the closing phenylalanine or tryptophan. Size values are once, few and many counts, or a class for expanded clones, and some rows have none.

v_gene,j_gene,abundance,CDR3aa
TRBV28,TRBJ2-7,once,CASSLAGVTYEQYF
TRBV6-5,TRBJ1-2,.,CASSTKSDGVYGYTF
TRBV7-3,TRBJ2-2,.,CASRTVPGELFF
TRBV27,TRBJ2-7,.,CASSFPRGEQYF
TRBV7-9,TRBJ2-5,.,CASSPGTSSFGTQYF
TRBV30,TRBJ2-7,.,CAWSVIQGGEQYF
TRBV28,TRBJ2-5,.,CASSSPWSSQYF
TRBV7-2,TRBJ2-5,.,CASSSGLAGGRETQYF
TRBV28,TRBJ1-2,.,CASSLGQGDSRGYGYTF
TRBV18,TRBJ2-2,.,CASSPRVAGELFF
TRBV27,TRBJ2-7,.,CASRAGGFYEQYF
TRBV6-1,TRBJ2-7,.,CASSVSTGATYEQYF
TRBV2,TRBJ1-5,.,CASARDYSNQPQHF
TRBV28,TRBJ2-7,.,CASSLPQNSYEQYF
TRBV18,TRBJ1-3,.,CASSPDINSGNTIYF